A selection of T cell receptor beta chains follows, all from one sample in a study of T cell responses to AZD1222 COVID-19 vaccine. The assay was immunoSEQ multiplex PCR, and TCRdb's table has in-frame clones only and misses some. This table holds about 130,000 clones, about 88% found once. The sequencing used peripheral blood, collected on day 0 of AZD1222 vaccination. The receptors stem from an adult in good health. Both conserved end residues are part of each CDR3. A D gene is named only where the DNA matches it firmly. Clone size is not always given. Where it is, it says once, few, many or a class for expanded clones.

clone size	D gene	V gene	J gene	CDR3 protein	CDR3 DNA
NA	NA	TRBV11-2	TRBJ2-1	CASSLNNHNEQFF	TGTGCCAGCAGCTTAAATAACCACAATGAGCAGTTCTTC
NA	NA	TRBV4-2	TRBJ2-2	CASSQGGAFDLRELFF	TGTGCCAGCAGCCAAGGGGGCGCATTTGACCTCCGGGAGCTGTTTTTT
few	NA	TRBV6-2/TRBV6-3	TRBJ2-7	CASSYPGRISYEQYF	TGTGCCAGCAGTTATCCGGGACGGATATCCTACGAGCAGTACTTC
once	NA	TRBV5-1	TRBJ1-1	CASSLLNTEAFF	TGCGCCAGCAGCTTATTGAACACTGAAGCTTTCTTT
NA	NA	TRBV20-1	TRBJ1-3	CSAPAGNTIYF	TGCAGTGCCCCCGCTGGAAACACCATATATTTT
NA	TRBD1	TRBV5-1	TRBJ2-3	CASLYRDRRTDTQYF	TGCGCCAGCCTCTACCGGGACAGGCGCACAGATACGCAGTATTTT
few	NA	TRBV4-1	TRBJ2-2	CASSMTSGTANTGELFF	TGCGCCAGCAGCATGACATCGGGGACGGCGAACACCGGGGAGCTGTTTTTT
NA	TRBD2	TRBV27	TRBJ2-3	CASSSPRLAGGLRTDTQYF	TGTGCCAGCAGTTCTCCACGATTAGCGGGAGGGCTGAGGACAGATACGCAGTATTTT
few	NA	TRBV7-9	TRBJ1-1	CASSLVSGRGVEAFF	TGTGCCAGCAGCTTAGTATCGGGCCGGGGCGTTGAAGCTTTCTTT
NA	NA	TRBV5-1	TRBJ1-2	CASSLEVANYGYTF	TGCGCCAGCAGCTTGGAGGTAGCTAACTATGGCTACACCTTC
NA	TRBD1	TRBV24-1	TRBJ1-2	CATSDKTGKRYGYTF	TGTGCCACCAGTGACAAGACAGGGAAGAGGTATGGCTACACCTTC
NA	NA	TRBV19	TRBJ1-1	CASSISENTEAFF	TGTGCCAGTAGTATCTCAGAAAACACTGAAGCTTTCTTT
NA	NA	TRBV11-2	TRBJ2-7	CASSSSGGGGEQYF	TGTGCCAGCAGCTCATCAGGGGGCGGGGGCGAGCAGTACTTC
NA	NA	TRBV28	TRBJ2-7	CASSYDLYSYEQYF	TGTGCCAGCAGTTATGACTTGTACTCCTACGAGCAGTACTTC
NA	TRBD2	TRBV27	TRBJ2-5	CASSPRSGVGTQYF	TGTGCCAGCAGTCCCCGTAGCGGGGTTGGGACCCAGTACTTC
NA	TRBD2	TRBV5-6	TRBJ2-2	CASTPGTSLGGELFF	TGTGCCAGCACGCCCGGGACTAGCTTGGGCGGGGAGCTGTTTTTT
once	TRBD2	TRBV29-1	TRBJ2-3	CSVRLAGGPGTDTQYF	TGCAGCGTTCGACTAGCGGGGGGGCCGGGCACAGATACGCAGTATTTT
many	NA	TRBV5-3	TRBJ1-2	CARSLTLGADGYTF	TGTGCCAGAAGCCTGACCCTAGGGGCAGATGGCTACACCTTC
NA	NA	TRBV18	TRBJ2-2	CASSVSALNTGELFF	TGTGCCAGCTCAGTCTCCGCCCTAAACACCGGGGAGCTGTTTTTT
NA	NA	TRBV7-2	TRBJ2-7	CASSTGQEGEQYF	TGTGCCAGCAGCACCGGACAGGAGGGCGAGCAGTACTTC
NA	NA	TRBV5-1	TRBJ2-3	CASSLGGRDTDTQYF	TGCGCCAGCAGCTTGGGAGGGCGTGACACAGATACGCAGTATTTT
NA	NA	TRBV24-1	TRBJ2-5	CATSDTGGDRKETQYF	TGTGCCACCAGTGATACGGGCGGGGATAGGAAAGAGACCCAGTACTTC
NA	NA	TRBV19	TRBJ1-2	CASSVPPSGLYTF	TGTGCCAGTAGCGTCCCCCCGTCCGGGTTATACACCTTC
NA	TRBD1	TRBV24-1	TRBJ1-2	CATRGQGKGYTF	TGTGCCACCAGGGGACAGGGGAAAGGCTACACCTTC
few	NA	TRBV4-2	TRBJ2-1	CASSTSYASYNEQFF	TGTGCCAGCAGTACATCTTACGCCTCCTACAATGAGCAGTTCTTC